The 23 T cell receptor beta chains below all came from one sample that was sequenced in a study of CD8+CD57+ T cells in acquired aplastic anemia. Genomic DNA served as template for TCR beta VDJ and CDR3 profiling. TCRdb reprocessed the reads with MiXCR, giving one entry per CDR3 protein. The profile covers 110,000 or so distinct CDR3 sequences, with around 53% appearing a single time and approximately 32% taken by the ten largest. Sequenced input: sorted CD4+, CD8+, or CD8+CD57+ T cells (not recorded which) from PBMCs. Receptors were obtained from a human donor in good health, serving as a control.

The chain uses TRBV29-1 and TRBJ2-1, with D tentatively TRBD2 (6 bases). CDR1 is SQVTM, CDR2 ANQGSEA, per germline. This CDR3 is 13 amino acids long. Trimming stripped 7 bases from V and 5 bases from J, with 15 bases between. CDR3 in DNA: TGCAGCGCACATCCGGGACTCAACAATGAGCAGTTCTTC. This sequence encodes CSAHPGLNNEQFF.

The chain has TRBV7-9 and TRBJ2-7; either TRBD1 or TRBD2 may fit D (5 bases each). There are 15 residues in the CDR3. Germline V gene sequence: CDR1 SEHNR, CDR2 FQNEAQ (reference sequence). Trimming cost V 5 bases and J 3 bases, with 17 bases left between them. The CDR3 DNA reads TGTGCCAGCAGCCAAAAATGGGACGGAGTCTACGAGCAGTACTTC. Its translation is CASSQKWDGVYEQYF.

This clonotype was observed many times. The rearrangement uses TRBV2 and TRBJ2-7; tentative D call: TRBD1 (5 bases). CDR3 length: 15 residues. The germline V and J ends were trimmed by 2 bases and 3 bases, with 14 bases remaining between them. The V gene's germline CDR1 is SNHLY and CDR2 FYNNEI. CDR3 coding DNA: TGTGCCAGCAGTGAACCGCGACAGAATAGCTACGAGCAGTACTTC. Translated: CASSEPRQNSYEQYF.

The sample holds a few counts of this clonotype. V is TRBV12-2 and J is TRBJ2-1. TRBV12-2 is shown as a pseudogene. The CDR3 contains 17 residues. As DNA, the CDR3 is TGTGCAAGTCGCTTAGTCTGCAGCGTAAACACCTACAATGAGCAGTTCTTC. Protein product: CASRLVCSVNTYNEQFF.

The chain is built from TRBV15 and TRBJ2-3, with 13 bases aligning to TRBD2. The ends lost 0 bases at V and 1 base at J; junction bases unmatched: 13. Per the germline V gene, CDR1 is LNHNV and CDR2 is YYDKDF (reference sequence). CDR3 length: 21 residues. CDR3 bases: TGTGCCACCAGCAGAGAGGAAGGTGTGGGACTAGCGGGAAACCGCACAGATACGCAGTATTTT. Its translation is CATSREEGVGLAGNRTDTQYF.

J is TRBJ1-1 and V is TRBV2; D gene uncertain. V gave up 7 bases and J gave up 1 base, with 10 bases separating them. The length of the CDR3 is 13 residues. Germline values: CDR1 SNHLY, CDR2 FYNNEI. CDR3 DNA: TGTGCCAGCACGACTGAGTCGAACACTGAAGCTTTCTTT. This sequence encodes CASTTESNTEAFF.

This clonotype was counted only a few times. V usage is TRBV2 and J usage is TRBJ2-5; D uncertain. Germline CDR1 and CDR2: SNHLY and FYNNEI. V was clipped by 8 bases and J by 3 bases, with 13 bases between them. The CDR3 consists of 13 residues. DNA of the CDR3: TGTGCCAGCTCCCGAAACGAGAAAGAGACCCAGTACTTC. Residues: CASSRNEKETQYF. Supplemented by reference TRBV2 and TRBJ2-5, the full variable domain reads EPEVTQTPSHQVTQMGQEVILRCVPISNHLYFYWYRQILGQKVEFLVSFYNNEISEKSEIFDDQFSVERPDGSNFTLKIRSTKLEDSAMYFCASSRNEKETQYFGPGTRLLVL.

There are many counts of this clonotype. The chain has TRBV4-3 and TRBJ1-1; D ambiguous. Germline values: CDR1 LGHNA, CDR2 YSLEER. The CDR3 spans 15 residues. The ends were cut back, 3 bases at V and 0 bases at J, with 11 bases in the middle. The CDR3 DNA is TGCGCCAGCAGCCAGGCTCATACAATGAACACTGAAGCTTTCTTT. Protein sequence: CASSQAHTMNTEAFF.

This clonotype was observed many times. This sequence joins TRBV5-1 and TRBJ2-2; D might be TRBD1 (6 bases). V gave up 4 bases and J gave up 6 bases, with 7 bases separating them. Germline CDR1 SGHRS, CDR2 YFSETQ. The CDR3 length is 12 residues. CDR3 loop: CASSQGSGELFF. CDR3 bases: TGCGCCAGCAGCCAGGGGTCCGGGGAGCTGTTTTTT.

The J gene is TRBJ2-1, the V gene TRBV29-1; weak D call: TRBD1 (7 bases). This CDR3 has 13 residues. Germline CDR1 is SQVTM and CDR2 is ANQGSEA. The germline V and J ends were trimmed by 7 bases and 13 bases, with 23 bases remaining between them. CDR3 residues: CSAHAVAGGRQFF. In DNA form, the CDR3 reads TGCAGCGCCCACGCCGTGGCAGGGGGGCGACAGTTCTTC.

The rearrangement uses TRBV19 and TRBJ2-1; D call uncertain. Germline V CDR1 and CDR2: LNHDA, SQIVND (reference sequence). The CDR3 is made up of 12 amino acids. The V and J ends lost 2 bases and 7 bases respectively, with 6 bases between them. The CDR3 nucleotides read TGTGCCAGTAGTATAAATTGGAATGAGCAGTTCTTC. Translated, it gives CASSINWNEQFF.

At least ten counts were recorded for this clonotype. The chain uses TRBV6-2 or TRBV6-3 and TRBJ2-7, with no clear D. Germline V gene data show CDR1 as MNHEY and CDR2 as SVGEGT. V lost 5 bases, J lost 0 bases, and 14 bases lay in between. The CDR3 runs 15 residues. Here the CDR3 reads CASSPKDPSSYEQYF. In nucleotides, the CDR3 is TGTGCCAGCAGTCCCAAGGACCCAAGCTCCTACGAGCAGTACTTC.

There are many counts of this clonotype. The chain recombines TRBV27 with TRBJ2-1; 7 bases are a match to TRBD2. The junction had 6 bases not matched to a gene; V was cut back by 5 bases and J by 14 bases. Per germline, CDR1 MNHEY and CDR2 SMNVEV (reference sequence). The CDR3 is made up of 11 amino acids. The CDR3 DNA reads TGTGCCAGCAGTCCTGGACTAGGGGAGTTCTTC. Translating gives CASSPGLGEFF.

Note on this clonotype: The CDR3 carries no conserved terminal phenylalanine or tryptophan, so it likely arises from a read error. It is unclear where the CDR3 begins or ends on the DNA, so no DNA is shown, and the CDR3 is as TCRdb lists it. The gene calls are TRBV29-1 and TRBJ1-3. CDR1 is SQVTM, CDR2 ANQGSEA, per germline. A total of 9 residues make up the CDR3, ends included. The CDR3 is CSVGSGSST.

The table lists this clonotype with a few counts. The chain joins TRBV30 to TRBJ1-1; D remains ambiguous. Trimming cost V 5 bases and J 7 bases, with 17 bases left between them. This CDR3 region has 13 residues. Germline-derived CDR1 and CDR2 are GTSNPN and SVGIG (reference sequence). This CDR3 is CAWAPGGQIEAFF. The DNA for the CDR3 is TGTGCCTGGGCCCCAGGAGGGCAGATTGAAGCTTTCTTT.

The chain employs TRBV15 and TRBJ2-3, with TRBD1 as a possible D gene (6 bases). This CDR3 is built from 14 residues. CDR1 and CDR2 (germline): LNHNV, YYDKDF (reference sequence). Trimming took off 4 bases at V and 4 bases at J, with 12 bases between the two ends. CDR3 DNA sequence: TGTGCCACCAGCATAGGACAGAGCGCAGATACGCAGTATTTT. Amino acids: CATSIGQSADTQYF. The entire variable domain, with the rest obtained from reference TRBV15 and TRBJ2-3, is as follows: DAMVIQNPRYQVTQFGKPVTLSCSQTLNHNVMYWYQQKSSQAPKLLFHYYDKDFNNEADTPDNFQSRRPNTSFCFLDIRSPGLGDTAMYLCATSIGQSADTQYFGPGTRLTVL.

About this clonotype itself: Being one base from a much bigger clone, this may be a read error. The rearrangement links TRBV3-1 to TRBJ1-1; D not resolved. The CDR3 sequence is 15 residues long. Looked up from germline, CDR1 is LGHDT and CDR2 is YNNKEL (reference sequence). CDR3 residues: CASGQDRGMNTEAFF. The CDR3 DNA sequence: TGTGCCAGCGGCCAAGACCGCGGTATGAACACTGAAGCTTTCTTT.

This clonotype was recorded a few times. Just one base apart from a much larger clone, this may be a read error. The chain is built from TRBV12-3 or TRBV12-4 and TRBJ2-7; D assignment may be TRBD1 or TRBD2 (5 bases each). CDR3 length equals 16 residues. CDR3 region: CASSYSTGTVTYEQHF. The CDR3 region has the DNA TGTGCCAGCAGTTACTCGACCGGGACCGTGACCTACGAGCAGCACTTC.

This clonotype was seen only a few times. The V call is TRBV10-2, the J call TRBJ1-2, with D unresolved. V dropped 7 bases and J dropped 7 bases, with 19 bases sitting between them. The CDR3 consists of 14 residues. CDR1 WSHSY and CDR2 SAAADI come from the germline V gene. The CDR3, as DNA: TGCGCCAGCAACACCGGGGAACAAGTGCGTGGCTACACCTTC. Translating gives CASNTGEQVRGYTF.

The table lists this clonotype with a few counts. The rearrangement links TRBV2 to TRBJ2-7; TRBD1 matches at 11 bases. From germline, CDR1 is SNHLY and CDR2 FYNNEI. The V and J ends lost 6 bases and 4 bases, in that order; junction bases with no gene match: 2. The CDR3 has 13 amino acids. CDR3 residues: CASRDRGQYEQYF. CDR3 DNA sequence: TGTGCCAGCAGGGACAGGGGGCAATACGAGCAGTACTTC.

To note about this clonotype: This CDR3 is missing its conserved last phenylalanine or tryptophan, likely due to a read error. The V and J genes are TRBV2 and TRBJ1-2; a weak D match, TRBD1 (5 bases). Trimming took 6 bases from V and 6 from J, leaving 11 bases between them. Germline assignment: CDR1 SNHLY and CDR2 FYNNEI. The CDR3 covers 12 residues. CDR3 in DNA: TGTGCCAGCAGAGAGGGGATCCATGGCTACACCGTC. Its protein product is CASREGIHGYTV.

In nucleotides, the CDR3 is TGTGCCAGCAGTGATAGGTCCGGTTTCTTGGATGAGCAGTTCTTC. This codes for CASSDRSGFLDEQFF. The genes are TRBV25-1 and TRBJ2-1; D ambiguous. This CDR3 spans 15 amino acids. CDR1 and CDR2 from the germline V gene are MGHDK and SYGVNS. V shed 3 bases and J shed 8 bases, with 17 bases lying between them.

The sample holds a few counts of this clonotype. At one end, the junction sequence differs from germline, possibly due to a read error. J is TRBJ2-5 and V is TRBV10-3, with 7 nucleotides matching TRBD1. This CDR3 has 15 amino acids. Germline V CDR1 and CDR2: ENHRY, SYGVKD. The CDR3 DNA reads TGTGCCATCAGTGGGACAGGCGGTGTGATCGAGACCCGGTACTTC. This encodes CAISGTGGVIETRYF.